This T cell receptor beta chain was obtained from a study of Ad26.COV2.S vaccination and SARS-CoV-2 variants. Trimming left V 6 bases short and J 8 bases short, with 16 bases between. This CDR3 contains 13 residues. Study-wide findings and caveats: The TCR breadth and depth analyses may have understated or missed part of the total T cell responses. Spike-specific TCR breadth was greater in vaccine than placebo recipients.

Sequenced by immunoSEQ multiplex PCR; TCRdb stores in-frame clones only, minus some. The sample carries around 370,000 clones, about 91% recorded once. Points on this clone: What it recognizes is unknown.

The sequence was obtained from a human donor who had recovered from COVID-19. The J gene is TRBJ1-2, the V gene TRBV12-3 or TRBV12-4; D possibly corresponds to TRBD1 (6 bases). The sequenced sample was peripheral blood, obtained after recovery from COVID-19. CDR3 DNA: TGTGCCAGCAGCCCACAGGGCCCTATGGGCTACACCTTC. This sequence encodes CASSPQGPMGYTF.